This TCR beta chain appears in the sequencing data of a study of blood T cell repertoires in COVID-19. Study summary: COVID-19 samples from acute and convalescent phases originated in the United States, Italy and Spain. In each case, the material was cDNA or gDNA derived from T cells, B-cell-depleted T cells, or PBMCs.

As originally analysed: Reference gene primer amplification in the assay estimated nucleated cell counts. Using immunoSEQ multiplex PCR, the repertoire was profiled, and TCRdb retains in-frame clones only, with some absent. The V and J calls and clone size are taken from that table; D and trimming were inferred from the DNA. The profile covers about 300,000 clones, with about 91% appearing a single time and approximately 7% taken by the ten largest. Input material: peripheral blood. The receptor was isolated from a woman aged 25-40 years who had recovered from COVID-19.

The CDR3 coding sequence is TGTGCCAGCAGCCAGACAGGGCAGAGTATTGATGGCTACACCTTC. It specifies CASSQTGQSIDGYTF. The chain recombines TRBV28 with TRBJ1-2, with 7 bases identical to TRBD1. V was clipped by 6 bases and J by 6 bases; unmatched bases: 13. Looked up from germline, CDR1 is MDHEN and CDR2 is SYDVKM. This CDR3 region has 15 residues.